The present entry profiles one TCR beta chain with its context. As yet, its antigen is unknown. The V end was cut by 2 bases, the J end by 8 bases, with 15 bases between. The CDR3 has 15 residues. Germline V gives CDR1 SNHLY, CDR2 FYNNEI. Data came from immunoSEQ multiplex PCR; TCRdb stores just in-frame clones and leaves some out. The profile shows 2 million to 2.5 million clones, under 97% of them singletons. This sample stems from a study of shared clonotypes between healthy human individuals. Overall study findings and caveats: Estimated clonotype richness was generally higher in naive than memory subsets.

Sequencing input: naive CD4+ T cells sorted from blood. The subset: CD45RA+ positively selected. The chain carries TRBV2 and TRBJ1-4; D unresolved. The TCR was taken from a young man in good health. In DNA form, the CDR3 reads TGTGCCAGCAGTGAAAGTGGTGGGCCAACGGAAAAACTGTTTTTT. Residues: CASSESGGPTEKLFF.